A single sample is the source of the 21 T cell receptor beta chains below, sequenced in a study of tumor-infiltrating lymphocytes in primary liver carcinoma. Starting material for RNA and DNA co-extraction consisted of roughly 20-34 mg of unsorted bulk tissue. Total RNA amounting to 500 ng was the source from which TCR beta cDNA was made with a constant-region primer. Library construction for TCR beta comprised three nested multiplex PCR rounds performed with slightly modified ARM-PCR. Two initial PCR rounds of roughly 10 cycles each paired TRBV1-TRBV30 forward primers with a C-beta reverse primer. TCRdb independently ran MiXCR on the multiplex PCR reads; one entry per CDR3 protein. This sample has 95,000 to 100,000 distinct CDR3 sequences; around two thirds occur once, and the top ten carry around 10%. Sequencing was done on a sample of liver tumor tissue from sampling region 2. Subset described: tumor region T2, inferior pole. These receptor sequences come from a woman in her fifties or sixties with primary liver carcinoma and hepatitis B virus infection.

The rearrangement links TRBV28 to TRBJ2-5; D gene uncertain. Germline CDR1 and CDR2: MDHEN and SYDVKM. With 7 bases removed from V and 7 bases from J, the gap between germline ends came to 10 bases. The CDR3 spans 11 residues. This CDR3 reads CASNSCGTQYF. The DNA of the CDR3 is TGTGCCAGCAATTCTTGCGGGACCCAGTACTTC.

A note on this clonotype: The junction differs from germline at one of its ends, possibly a read error. This chain connects TRBV28 to TRBJ1-5, with a tentative D call TRBD1 (6 bases). Germline V gene lookup returns CDR1 MDHEN and CDR2 SYDVKM. The CDR3 contains 14 residues. CDR3 sequence (DNA): TGTGCCTGCAGCCTCGGGGGGCGAGGTCATCCCCAGCATTTT. Protein sequence: CACSLGGRGHPQHF.

As regards this clonotype: It is likely a read error, because the conserved phenylalanine at the end of the CDR3 is missing. The chain uses TRBV20-1 and TRBJ2-5, with 7 bases matching TRBD2. The CDR3 spans 17 residues. Germline CDR1 is DFQATT and CDR2 is SNEGSKA (reference sequence). CDR3 sequence: CSARDQTSRSIVETQYS. For the CDR3, the DNA is TGCAGTGCTAGAGACCAGACTAGCAGGAGCATTGTAGAGACTCAGTACTCC.

This clonotype came up many times. The V and J genes are TRBV5-1 and TRBJ1-1; D is ambiguous. V was clipped by 0 bases and J by 4 bases, with 7 bases between them. This CDR3 is 13 amino acids long. From germline, CDR1 is SGHRS and CDR2 YFSETQ. The CDR3 sequence is CASSLDRATEAFF. CDR3 nucleotides: TGCGCCAGCAGCTTGGATAGGGCCACTGAAGCTTTCTTT.

The V call is TRBV29-1, the J call TRBJ1-2; tentative D call: TRBD1 (6 bases). V gave up 6 bases and J gave up 4 bases, with 15 bases separating them. Germline-derived CDR1 and CDR2 are SQVTM and ANQGSEA. The CDR3 contains 13 residues. CDR3 loop: CSVRQAEGYGYTF. The CDR3 DNA is TGCAGCGTGCGACAGGCGGAAGGCTATGGCTACACCTTC.

This clonotype has a handful of counts. This clone may be a read error of a much larger clone one base away. This chain connects TRBV5-6 to TRBJ1-2, with D uncertain. Germline CDR1 and CDR2: SGHDT and YYEEEE. CDR3 length: 13 residues. CDR3: CVSSSQAHYGYTF. In DNA, the CDR3 is TGTGTCAGCAGCTCGCAGGCTCACTATGGCTACACCTTC.

On this clonotype itself: The junction differs from germline at one of its ends, possibly a read error. The J gene is TRBJ2-1, the V gene TRBV18; TRBD1 might be the D (6 bases). CDR1 and CDR2 (germline): KGHSH, LQKENI. The CDR3 has 13 residues. The CDR3 nucleotides are TGCGCCAGCTGGGCGACAGGCTACAATGAGCAGTTCTTC. Translating gives CASWATGYNEQFF.

Notes on this clonotype: At one end, the junction sequence differs from germline, possibly due to a read error. J is TRBJ2-1 and V is TRBV29-1; possibly TRBD1 for D (5 bases). Germline V lookup: CDR1 SQVTM, CDR2 ANQGSEA. The CDR3 is 13 amino acids. This CDR3 is CSVGAATSNEQFF. For the CDR3, the DNA is TGCAGTGTTGGGGCAGCGACCTCAAATGAGCAGTTCTTC.

This clonotype was recorded only once. Being one base from a much bigger clone, this may be a read error. The chain uses TRBV28 and TRBJ2-3; possibly TRBD1 for D (5 bases). Trimming removed 8 bases at V and 2 bases at J, with 11 bases between. The CDR3 spans 13 residues. CDR1 and CDR2 (germline): MDHEN, SYDVKM. The CDR3 loop is CASWGMNTDTQYF. The CDR3 DNA reads TGTGCCAGCTGGGGCATGAACACAGATACGCAGTATTTT. The complete variable domain, with remaining parts taken from reference TRBV28 and TRBJ2-3, reads DVKVTQSSRYLVKRTGEKVFLECVQDMDHENMFWYRQDPGLGLRLIYFSYDVKMKEKGDIPEGYSVSREKKERFSLILESASTNQTSMYLCASWGMNTDTQYFGPGTRLTVL.

As to this clonotype: This may come from a read error, since a much larger clone is one base off. The chain recombines TRBV7-8 with TRBJ2-7, with 10 bases matching TRBD2. The CDR3 extends over 14 amino acids. From germline, CDR1 is SGHVS and CDR2 FQNEAQ. CDR3: CASSIAGGADEQYF. The CDR3 region has the DNA TGTGCCAGCAGCATAGCGGGGGGCGCGGACGAGCAGTACTTC.

In the case of this clonotype: A junction end diverges from the germline sequence, so it may reflect a read error. The chain combines TRBV30 with TRBJ1-3; TRBD1 might be the D (5 bases). The V gene's germline CDR1 is GTSNPN and CDR2 SVGIG (reference sequence). The CDR3 contains 13 residues. This CDR3 is CPWTRNSGNTIYF. In DNA, the CDR3 is TGTCCCTGGACACGGAACTCTGGAAACACCATATATTTT.

Comment on this clonotype: This may stem from a read error, because a much larger clone lies one nucleotide away. This chain joins TRBV5-1 and TRBJ2-7; no clear D gene. The germline V gene has CDR1 SGHRS and CDR2 YFSETQ. The CDR3 is made up of 14 amino acids. The CDR3 coding sequence is TGCACCAGCAGTCTTCAGTCCCGTGCCTACGAGCAGTACTTC. It encodes CTSSLQSRAYEQYF. The variable domain in full, with the rest retrieved from reference TRBV5-1 and TRBJ2-7, is KAGVTQTPRYLIKTRGQQVTLSCSPISGHRSVSWYQQTPGQGLQFLFEYFSETQRNKGNFPGRFSGRQFSNSRSEMNVSTLELGDSALYLCTSSLQSRAYEQYFGPGTRLTVT.

Remarks on this clonotype: One junction end does not reproduce the germline sequence, and a read error may be involved. The rearrangement joins TRBV6-4 to TRBJ2-3; TRBD2 matches at 8 bases. This CDR3 has 16 residues. The germline gives CDR1 MRHNA, CDR2 SNTAGT. CDR3: CASSESSGPSTDTQYF. The CDR3 nucleotides are TGTGCCAGCAGTGAGTCTAGCGGGCCTAGCACAGACACGCAGTATTTT.

This clonotype has ten or more counts. This chain uses TRBV7-8 with TRBJ2-1, with TRBD2 identical over 7 bases. This CDR3 is 17 amino acids long. V shed 3 bases, J shed 5 bases, and the junction held 13 bases outside the gene matches. Germline CDR1 is SGHVS and CDR2 is FQNEAQ. The CDR3 DNA reads TGTGCCAGCAGCTTCCGCCCGGGGGGTAGGGGAAACAATGAGCAGTTCTTC. Its translation: CASSFRPGGRGNNEQFF.

This clonotype has just one count. The V gene is TRBV6-5, the J gene TRBJ2-7, with 7 bases lining up with TRBD2. V lost 4 bases, J lost 5 bases, and 11 bases stayed unmatched. The CDR3 is 15 amino acids. The germline V gene encodes CDR1 MNHEY and CDR2 SVGAGI. The CDR3 DNA reads TGTGCCAGCAGTTTGGCCTGGAGAGGGAGGGACGAGCAGTACTTC. Translation gives CASSLAWRGRDEQYF.

By proportion, this clonotype is medium-sized. The chain recombines TRBV4-2 with TRBJ2-1, with D possibly TRBD2 on 6 matching bases. V lost 0 bases to trimming and J lost 2 bases, with 11 bases between them. CDR1 and CDR2 from the germline V gene are LGHNA and YNFKEQ. This CDR3 contains 16 residues. The CDR3 protein is CASSQDGGDPYNEQFF. The CDR3 nucleotides read TGTGCCAGCAGCCAAGATGGAGGGGACCCCTACAATGAGCAGTTCTTC.

This clonotype was seen repeatedly, ten times or more. The gene calls are TRBV28 and TRBJ1-1; TRBD1 aligns across 7 bases. Trimming took 6 bases from V and 0 from J; bases not matched to a gene: 7. Germline-derived CDR1 and CDR2 are MDHEN and SYDVKM. This CDR3 region has 15 residues. The CDR3 sequence: CASSPHGTVNTEAFF. CDR3 DNA: TGTGCCAGCAGCCCCCATGGGACAGTGAACACTGAAGCTTTCTTT.

This clonotype was seen just once. For the CDR3, the DNA is TGCGGCATCGACGACAGGACCGGGGCGGGAGGCTACACCTTC. Translation: CGIDDRTGAGGYTF. The chain links TRBV29-1 to TRBJ1-2, with D maybe TRBD1 (6 bases). The germline CDR1 and CDR2 sequences are SQVTM and ANQGSEA. This CDR3 comprises 14 residues.

This clonotype has at least ten counts. The chain combines TRBV7-8 with TRBJ2-3, with TRBD2 identical over 9 bases. The CDR3 sequence is 16 residues long. The germline V gene encodes CDR1 SGHVS and CDR2 FQNEAQ. J lost 7 bases, V lost 2 bases, and 10 bases had no gene match. CDR3 residues: CASSLLGGRAFNTQYF. Written as DNA, the CDR3 is TGTGCCAGCAGCTTATTGGGCGGGAGGGCCTTTAATACGCAGTATTTT.

This chain joins TRBV29-1 and TRBJ2-1; D is uncertain. The CDR3 is made up of 16 amino acids. V shed 3 bases and J shed 0 bases, with 15 bases lying between them. CDR1 SQVTM and CDR2 ANQGSEA come from the germline V gene. The CDR3 protein is CSVEDRSSNSYNEQFF. The CDR3 region has the DNA TGCAGCGTTGAGGATCGTTCTTCCAACTCCTACAATGAGCAGTTCTTC.

Many counts were recorded for this clonotype. V gene TRBV6-5 combines with J gene TRBJ1-6; 7 positions match TRBD1. Germline trimming cut 6 bases from V and 8 bases from J; bases unmatched to any gene: 4. The CDR3 contains 13 residues. Per the germline V gene, CDR1 is MNHEY and CDR2 is SVGAGI. The CDR3: CASRITGDSPLHF. CDR3 sequence (DNA): TGTGCCAGCAGAATAACAGGGGATTCACCCCTCCACTTT.